One and the same sample provided the 8 T cell receptor beta chains below, sequenced in a study of cytomegalovirus exposure and HLA in healthy donors. The repertoire was sequenced with immunoSEQ multiplex PCR; TCRdb's copy has only in-frame clones and lacks some. Found here are roughly 230,000 clones, 90% of them singletons; the top ten hold under 4%. The sample consisted of PBMCs. The origin of the receptors is a woman aged 30 to 39 in good health and CMV-seronegative.

This clone was found once. This chain connects TRBV4-3 to TRBJ2-7, with 7 bases lining up with TRBD2. CDR1 and CDR2 from the germline V gene are LGHNA and YSLEER. There are 17 residues in the CDR3. The ends lost 1 base at V and 2 bases at J; junction bases unmatched: 11. The CDR3, as DNA: TGCGCCAGCAGCCAAGCTCCATACGGGAGGATTGCCTACGAGCAGTACTTC. Amino acids: CASSQAPYGRIAYEQYF.

The rearrangement uses TRBV7-2 and TRBJ1-4, with D unresolved. This CDR3 has 16 residues. Germline CDR1 and CDR2: SGHTA and FQGNSA. Trimming took off 1 base at V and 0 bases at J, with 9 bases between the two ends. The CDR3, as DNA: TGTGCCAGCAGCTTAGTGGCAGTAGCAACTAATGAAAAACTGTTTTTT. It yields the protein CASSLVAVATNEKLFF. Based on the CDR3 plus reference TRBV7-2 and TRBJ1-4, the full variable domain is GAGVSQSPSNKVTEKGKDVELRCDPISGHTALYWYRQSLGQGLEFLIYFQGNSAPDKSGLPSDRFSAERTGGSVSTLTIQRTQQEDSAVYLCASSLVAVATNEKLFFGSGTQLSVL.

This clone was seen a handful of times. J is TRBJ2-2 and V is TRBV29-1, with 7 nucleotides matching TRBD1. The CDR3 length is 12 residues. Germline V gene sequence: CDR1 SQVTM, CDR2 ANQGSEA. V trimming: 6 bases; J trimming: 7 bases; junction bases outside the gene matches: 5. The CDR3 region is CSVTGSSGELFF. For the CDR3, the DNA is TGCAGCGTGACAGGGTCCAGCGGGGAGCTGTTTTTT.

The chain is built from TRBV27 and TRBJ1-5; D is unclear. The CDR3 totals 15 residues. V was pared by 0 bases and J by 5 bases, with 11 bases between. CDR1 is MNHEY, CDR2 SMNVEV, per germline (reference sequence). The CDR3 sequence: CASSLSGVGHQPQHF. The CDR3 coding sequence is TGTGCCAGCAGTTTATCTGGGGTCGGGCATCAGCCCCAGCATTTT.

The chain is built from TRBV7-6 and TRBJ2-5, with a possible D match to TRBD2 (6 bases). CDR3 length equals 17 residues. The V gene lost 0 bases and the J gene lost 3 bases, with 17 bases spanning the gap. CDR1 SGHVS and CDR2 FNYEAQ come from the germline V gene. This CDR3 reads CASSLALSGVSKETQYF. CDR3 coding DNA: TGTGCCAGCAGCTTAGCGTTATCGGGGGTATCAAAAGAGACCCAGTACTTC.

This chain joins TRBV5-1 and TRBJ2-4; D unresolved. The germline V gene has CDR1 SGHRS and CDR2 YFSETQ. The CDR3 is 16 residues long. V gave up 0 bases and J gave up 3 bases, with 13 bases separating them. In nucleotides, the CDR3 is TGCGCCAGCAGCTTGGGGGATAGTAACGTCAAAAACATTCAGTACTTC. Encoded protein: CASSLGDSNVKNIQYF.

The chain recombines TRBV6-6 with TRBJ2-5; a weak D match, TRBD1 (6 bases). The CDR3 totals 13 residues. Trimming stripped 6 bases from V and 0 bases from J, with 8 bases between. CDR1 and CDR2 (germline): MNHNY, SVGAGI (reference sequence). CDR3 residues: CASSYRDQETQYF. DNA of the CDR3: TGTGCCAGCAGCTACAGGGACCAAGAGACCCAGTACTTC.

The chain carries TRBV6-1 and TRBJ2-7, with a weak D call TRBD2 (6 bases). CDR1 is MNHNS, CDR2 SASEGT, per germline. With 4 bases removed from V and 3 bases from J, the gap between germline ends came to 16 bases. The CDR3 totals 15 residues. The CDR3 sequence: CASSGGWGLDYEQYF. CDR3 nucleotide sequence: TGTGCCAGCAGTGGGGGATGGGGACTCGACTACGAGCAGTACTTC.